Presented here are 18 T cell receptor beta chains from one specimen sequenced in a study of CD8 T cells in ankylosing spondylitis. Each CDR3 protein gets one entry after TCRdb re-called the 5' RACE reads with MiXCR. The data show fewer than 250,000 distinct CDR3 sequences, about 11% seen once. Sequenced input: blood, either unsorted or a sorted T cell fraction (not recorded which). Receptors were obtained from a male donor with ankylosing spondylitis or in good health (not recorded which).

This clonotype was found a few times. The V and J genes are TRBV5-1 and TRBJ2-1; TRBD1 agrees at 12 bases. The CDR3 contains 15 residues. The ends lost 4 bases at V and 8 bases at J; junction bases unmatched: 7. From germline, CDR1 is SGHRS and CDR2 YFSETQ. CDR3 protein: CASSPGTGGGDEQFF. CDR3 nucleotide sequence: TGCGCCAGCAGCCCCGGGACAGGGGGCGGCGATGAGCAGTTCTTC.

At least ten counts were recorded for this clonotype. The genes are TRBV15 and TRBJ2-5; TRBD1 matches at 7 bases. Germline V gene sequence: CDR1 LNHNV, CDR2 YYDKDF (reference sequence). The CDR3 has 13 amino acids. J gave up 3 bases and V 2 bases, and 0 bases lay outside the gene matches. This CDR3 is CATSRQGEETQYF. The CDR3 DNA reads TGTGCCACCAGCAGACAGGGGGAAGAGACCCAGTACTTC.

This clonotype was counted many times. The CDR3 DNA follows: TGCAGTGCTAGAGGTGTCGGGACCGAATATGGCTACACCTTC. This codes for CSARGVGTEYGYTF. This sequence joins TRBV20-1 and TRBJ1-2; tentatively, D is TRBD1 (5 bases). V lost 1 base and J lost 5, with 14 bases in between. CDR3 length equals 14 residues. Germline V lookup: CDR1 DFQATT, CDR2 SNEGSKA (reference sequence).

The sample holds many counts of this clonotype. This chain connects TRBV7-8 to TRBJ2-2; 8 positions match TRBD1. The CDR3 extends over 21 amino acids. After removal of 5 bases from V and 5 bases from J, the junction contained 25 bases not matched to a gene. Germline loops: CDR1 SGHVS, CDR2 FQNEAQ. CDR3 nucleotides: TGTGCCAGCAGCCTAGAGCTAACGATTCTGGGACAGGCCGGAGGGACCGGGGAGCTGTTTTTT. Protein product: CASSLELTILGQAGGTGELFF. Looking up the rest from reference TRBV7-8 and TRBJ2-2 gives the full variable domain: GAGVSQSPRYKVAKRGQDVALRCDPISGHVSLFWYQQALGQGPEFLTYFQNEAQLDKSGLPSDRFFAERPEGSVSTLKIQRTQQEDSAVYLCASSLELTILGQAGGTGELFFGEGSRLTVL.

This clonotype was seen a handful of times. The V and J genes are TRBV20-1 and TRBJ2-1, with 7 positions matching TRBD2. CDR1 is DFQATT and CDR2 is SNEGSKA in the germline V gene (reference sequence). V lost 1 base and J lost 2; bases outside the gene matches: 5. The CDR3 runs to 15 residues. The CDR3 loop reads CSARAPSGPYNEQFF. In DNA, the CDR3 is TGCAGTGCTAGAGCCCCTAGCGGACCCTACAATGAGCAGTTCTTC.

This clonotype was detected many times. The chain has TRBV5-1 and TRBJ2-7; D ambiguous. The CDR3 is made up of 15 amino acids. Trimming took 0 bases from V and 3 from J, leaving 13 bases between them. Per the germline V gene, CDR1 is SGHRS and CDR2 is YFSETQ. The CDR3 is CASSLDRDLLYEQYF. DNA of the CDR3: TGCGCCAGCAGCTTGGACAGAGACCTACTCTACGAGCAGTACTTC.

The rearrangement uses TRBV7-6 and TRBJ2-7, with TRBD1 as a possible D gene (6 bases). Trimming stripped 1 base from V and 7 bases from J, with 11 bases between. Germline CDR1 SGHVS, CDR2 FNYEAQ. This CDR3 contains 13 residues. This CDR3 is CASSLDRDGEQYF. The DNA of the CDR3 is TGTGCCAGCAGCTTAGACAGGGATGGGGAGCAGTACTTC.

This clonotype was observed a single time. The V gene is TRBV5-1, the J gene TRBJ2-3; the match to TRBD2 covers 12 bases. V was clipped by 4 bases and J by 3 bases; unmatched bases: 9. This CDR3 region has 17 residues. CDR1 and CDR2 from the germline V gene are SGHRS and YFSETQ. The CDR3 nucleotides read TGCGCCAGCAGCCCGGAGACTAGCGGGGGAGTGACAGATACGCAGTATTTT. Translating it yields CASSPETSGGVTDTQYF.

This clonotype was found many times. V is TRBV14 and J is TRBJ2-2; 11 positions agree with TRBD2. The V gene's germline CDR1 is SGHDN and CDR2 FVKESK. The CDR3 has 22 residues. V lost 3 bases to trimming and J lost 1 base; unmatched junction nucleotides: 19. In DNA form, the CDR3 reads TGTGCCAGCAGCCACGGGACTAGCGGATCTCCTAGGGTCAATAGGAACACCGGGGAGCTGTTTTTT. It codes for CASSHGTSGSPRVNRNTGELFF.

This clonotype was observed at least ten times. The V call is TRBV29-1, the J call TRBJ2-2; 9 bases align to TRBD1. CDR1 and CDR2 from the germline V gene are SQVTM and ANQGSEA. The CDR3 totals 14 residues. The ends lost 7 bases at V and 4 bases at J; junction bases unmatched: 7. The CDR3 sequence: CSAVPGQGTGELFF. As DNA, the CDR3 is TGCAGCGCCGTACCGGGACAGGGCACCGGGGAGCTGTTTTTT.

This clonotype was seen ten or more times. The chain recombines TRBV5-1 with TRBJ1-1, with 8 bases lining up with TRBD1. The CDR3 is made up of 19 amino acids. Germline V gene data show CDR1 as SGHRS and CDR2 as YFSETQ. The V gene end was trimmed by 2 bases and the J gene end by 2 bases; junction bases not matched to a gene: 17. The CDR3 sequence: CASSLQYGQGPIGNTEAFF. In nucleotides, the CDR3 is TGCGCCAGCAGCTTACAGTACGGACAGGGCCCTATCGGAAACACTGAAGCTTTCTTT.

This clonotype was counted at least ten times. The rearrangement joins TRBV6-1 to TRBJ2-1, with D possibly matching TRBD2 (5 bases). This CDR3 has 14 residues. V lost 7 bases to trimming and J lost 2 bases, with 12 bases between them. Germline V gene sequence: CDR1 MNHNS, CDR2 SASEGT. The DNA for the CDR3 is TGTGCCAGCACCCGCGGAGGTGCCTACAATGAGCAGTTCTTC. Protein product: CASTRGGAYNEQFF.

This clonotype came up many times. The V call is TRBV5-1, the J call TRBJ2-1, with a tentative D call TRBD1 (6 bases). The CDR3 runs to 16 residues. Per germline, CDR1 SGHRS and CDR2 YFSETQ. Trimming cost V 7 bases and J 0 bases, with 17 bases left between them. The CDR3: CASGGTGTLSYNEQFF. For the CDR3, the DNA is TGCGCCAGCGGCGGTACAGGGACCCTCTCCTACAATGAGCAGTTCTTC. The variable domain in full, completed from reference TRBV5-1 and TRBJ2-1, reads KAGVTQTPRYLIKTRGQQVTLSCSPISGHRSVSWYQQTPGQGLQFLFEYFSETQRNKGNFPGRFSGRQFSNSRSEMNVSTLELGDSALYLCASGGTGTLSYNEQFFGPGTRLTVL.

This clonotype was picked up a small number of times. The rearrangement uses TRBV7-2 and TRBJ2-1, with 7 bases fitting TRBD2. The J segment lost 4 bases and the V segment lost 5 bases, leaving 11 bases of the junction unmatched. The CDR3 length is 16 residues. Germline lookup yields CDR1 SGHTA and CDR2 FQGNSA. The CDR3 sequence is CASSHPGGGLYNEQFF. DNA for the CDR3: TGTGCCAGCAGCCATCCGGGAGGTGGCCTGTACAATGAGCAGTTCTTC.

This clonotype was counted ten times or more. The chain uses TRBV20-1 and TRBJ2-1, with no clear D. Trimming took off 4 bases at V and 4 bases at J, with 2 bases between the two ends. The germline V gene encodes CDR1 DFQATT and CDR2 SNEGSKA (reference sequence). The CDR3 covers 10 residues. CDR3 amino acids: CSAKYNEQFF. CDR3 nucleotide sequence: TGCAGTGCTAAATACAATGAGCAGTTCTTC.

This clonotype was picked up a small number of times. The V and J genes are TRBV11-2 and TRBJ2-7; 7 bases line up with TRBD2. The CDR3 length is 19 residues. V trimming: 6 bases; J trimming: 0 bases; junction bases outside the gene matches: 20. The germline V gene encodes CDR1 SGHAT and CDR2 FQNNGV. CDR3 residues: CASRGGETRSSPSSYEQYF. The CDR3 nucleotides read TGTGCCAGCAGGGGAGGGGAGACTAGATCATCACCCAGCTCCTACGAGCAGTACTTC.

This clonotype was seen many times. The chain couples TRBV5-5 to TRBJ1-6, with a tentative D call TRBD1 (6 bases). The CDR3 has 15 residues. Germline CDR1 reads SGHKS; CDR2 reads YYEKEE (reference sequence). V was trimmed by 3 bases and J by 5 bases, leaving 12 bases between them. The CDR3 region is CASSWGAGNNSPLHF. Here the CDR3 DNA reads TGTGCCAGCAGCTGGGGGGCTGGGAATAATTCACCCCTCCACTTT.

In its sample, this clonotype was seen many times. V gene TRBV7-2 combines with J gene TRBJ2-7, with D possibly TRBD1 on 5 matching bases. Looked up from germline, CDR1 is SGHTA and CDR2 is FQGNSA. This CDR3 spans 15 amino acids. The V gene lost 3 bases and the J gene lost 3 bases, with 15 bases spanning the gap. CDR3 loop: CASSFGLQGFYEQYF. The DNA for the CDR3 is TGTGCCAGCAGCTTCGGTTTGCAGGGCTTCTACGAGCAGTACTTC.